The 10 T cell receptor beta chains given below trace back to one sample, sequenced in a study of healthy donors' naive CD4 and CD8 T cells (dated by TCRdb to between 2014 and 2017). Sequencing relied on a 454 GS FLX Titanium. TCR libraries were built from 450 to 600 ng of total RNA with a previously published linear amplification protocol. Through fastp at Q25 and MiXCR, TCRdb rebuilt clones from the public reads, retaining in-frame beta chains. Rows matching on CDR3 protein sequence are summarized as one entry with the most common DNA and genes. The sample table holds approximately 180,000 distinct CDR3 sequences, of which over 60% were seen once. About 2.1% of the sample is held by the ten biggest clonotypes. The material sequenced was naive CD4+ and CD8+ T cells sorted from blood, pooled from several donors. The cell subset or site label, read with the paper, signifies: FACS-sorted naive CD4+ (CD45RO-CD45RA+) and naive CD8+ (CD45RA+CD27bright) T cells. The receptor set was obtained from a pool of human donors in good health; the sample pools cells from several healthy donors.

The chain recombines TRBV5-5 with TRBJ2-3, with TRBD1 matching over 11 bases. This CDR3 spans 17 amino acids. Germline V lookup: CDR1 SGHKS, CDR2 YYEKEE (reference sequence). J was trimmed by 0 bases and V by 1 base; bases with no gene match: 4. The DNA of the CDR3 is TGTGCCAGCAGCTTGACCGGACAGGGGGCGAGCACAGATACGCAGTATTTT. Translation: CASSLTGQGASTDTQYF.

The DNA for the CDR3 is TGCAGCGTTACAGGTTGGGGGAACACTGAAGCTTTCTTT. It yields the protein CSVTGWGNTEAFF. The gene calls are TRBV29-1 and TRBJ1-1; tentatively, D is TRBD1 (5 bases). The ends were cut back, 5 bases at V and 1 base at J, with 11 bases in the middle. The CDR3 is 13 amino acids. In germline, CDR1 is SQVTM, CDR2 ANQGSEA.

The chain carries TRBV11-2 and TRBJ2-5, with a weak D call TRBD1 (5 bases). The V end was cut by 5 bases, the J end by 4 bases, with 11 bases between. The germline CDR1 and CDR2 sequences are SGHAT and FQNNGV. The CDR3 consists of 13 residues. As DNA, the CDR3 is TGTGCCAGCAGCAAAACAAGGGGAGAGACCCAGTACTTC. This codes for CASSKTRGETQYF.

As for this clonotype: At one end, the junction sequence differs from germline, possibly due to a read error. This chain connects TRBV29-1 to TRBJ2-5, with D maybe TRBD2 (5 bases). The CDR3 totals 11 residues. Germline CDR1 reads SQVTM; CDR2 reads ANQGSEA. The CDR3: CSVQDGLLANF. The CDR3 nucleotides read TGCAGCGTTCAGGACGGACTCTTGGCAAACTTC.

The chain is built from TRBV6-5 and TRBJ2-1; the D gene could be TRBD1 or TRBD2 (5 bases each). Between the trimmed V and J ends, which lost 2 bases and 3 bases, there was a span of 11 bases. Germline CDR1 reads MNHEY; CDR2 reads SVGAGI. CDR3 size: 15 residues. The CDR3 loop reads CASSYDGGVYNEQFF. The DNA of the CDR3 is TGTGCCAGCAGTTACGATGGGGGAGTCTACAATGAGCAGTTCTTC.

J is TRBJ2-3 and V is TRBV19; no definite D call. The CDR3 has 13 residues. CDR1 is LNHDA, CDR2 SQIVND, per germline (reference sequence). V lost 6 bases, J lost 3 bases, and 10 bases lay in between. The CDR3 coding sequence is TGTGCCAGTAGCTTCTGGGGAACAGATACGCAGTATTTT. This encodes CASSFWGTDTQYF.

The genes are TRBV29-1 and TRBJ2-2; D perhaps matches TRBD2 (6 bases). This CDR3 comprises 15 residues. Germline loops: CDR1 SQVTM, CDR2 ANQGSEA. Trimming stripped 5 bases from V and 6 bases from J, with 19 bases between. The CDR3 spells CSVWVAANNPGELFF. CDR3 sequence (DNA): TGCAGCGTTTGGGTAGCGGCAAATAACCCCGGGGAGCTGTTTTTT.

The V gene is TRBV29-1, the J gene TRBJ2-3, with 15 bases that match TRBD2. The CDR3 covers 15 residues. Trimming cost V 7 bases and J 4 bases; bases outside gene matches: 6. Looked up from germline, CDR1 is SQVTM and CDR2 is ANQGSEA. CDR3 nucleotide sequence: TGCAGCGGCCGGACTAGCGGGAGGGTATCAGATACGCAGTATTTT. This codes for CSGRTSGRVSDTQYF.

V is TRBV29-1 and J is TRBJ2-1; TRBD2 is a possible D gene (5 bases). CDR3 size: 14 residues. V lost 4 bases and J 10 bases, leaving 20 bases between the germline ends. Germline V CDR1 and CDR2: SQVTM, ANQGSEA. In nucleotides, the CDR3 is TGCAGCGTTGTGGGTCAGCGGAGCTCCTACGAGCAGTTCTTC. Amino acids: CSVVGQRSSYEQFF.

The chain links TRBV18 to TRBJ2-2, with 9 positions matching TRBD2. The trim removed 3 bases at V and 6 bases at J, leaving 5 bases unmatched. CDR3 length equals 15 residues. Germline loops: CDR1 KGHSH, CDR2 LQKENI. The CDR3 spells CASSPSGSSSGELFF. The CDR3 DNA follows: TGTGCCAGCTCACCTAGCGGGAGTTCGTCCGGGGAGCTGTTTTTT. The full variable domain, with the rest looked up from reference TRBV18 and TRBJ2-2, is NAGVMQNPRHLVRRRGQEARLRCSPMKGHSHVYWYRQLPEEGLKFMVYLQKENIIDESGMPKERFSAEFPKEGPSILRIQQVVRGDSAAYFCASSPSGSSSGELFFGEGSRLTVL.